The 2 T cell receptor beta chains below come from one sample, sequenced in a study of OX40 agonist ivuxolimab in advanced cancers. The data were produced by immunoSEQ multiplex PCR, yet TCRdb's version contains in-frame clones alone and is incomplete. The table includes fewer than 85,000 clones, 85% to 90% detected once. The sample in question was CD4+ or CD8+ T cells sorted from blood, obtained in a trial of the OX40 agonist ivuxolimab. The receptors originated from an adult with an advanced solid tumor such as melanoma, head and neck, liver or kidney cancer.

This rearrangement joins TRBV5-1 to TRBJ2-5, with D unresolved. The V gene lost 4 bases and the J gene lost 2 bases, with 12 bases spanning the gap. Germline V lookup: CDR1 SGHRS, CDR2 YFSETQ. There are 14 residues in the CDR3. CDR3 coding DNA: TGCGCCAGCAGCGTGAGCGACACACAAGAGACCCAGTACTTC. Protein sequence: CASSVSDTQETQYF. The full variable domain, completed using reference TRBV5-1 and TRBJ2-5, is KAGVTQTPRYLIKTRGQQVTLSCSPISGHRSVSWYQQTPGQGLQFLFEYFSETQRNKGNFPGRFSGRQFSNSRSEMNVSTLELGDSALYLCASSVSDTQETQYFGPGTRLLVL.

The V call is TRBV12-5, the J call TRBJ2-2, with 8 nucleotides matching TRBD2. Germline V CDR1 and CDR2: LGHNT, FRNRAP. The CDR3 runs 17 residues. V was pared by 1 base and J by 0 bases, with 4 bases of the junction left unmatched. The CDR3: CASGLDRAGANTGELFF. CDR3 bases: TGTGCTAGTGGTTTGGACCGAGCGGGAGCGAACACCGGGGAGCTGTTTTTT.